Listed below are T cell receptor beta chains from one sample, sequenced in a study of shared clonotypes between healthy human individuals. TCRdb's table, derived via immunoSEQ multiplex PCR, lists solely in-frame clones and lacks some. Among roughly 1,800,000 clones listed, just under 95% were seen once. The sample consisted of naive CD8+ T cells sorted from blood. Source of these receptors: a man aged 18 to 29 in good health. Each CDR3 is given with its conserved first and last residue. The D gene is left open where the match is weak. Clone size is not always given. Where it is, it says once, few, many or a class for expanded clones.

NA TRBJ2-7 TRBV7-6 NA CASSLGPGLESYEQYF TGTGCCAGCAGCTTAGGGCCGGGACTCGAGTCCTACGAGCAGTACTTC
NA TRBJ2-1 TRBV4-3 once CASSQDGTPHYEQFF TGCGCCAGCAGCCAAGATGGGACCCCCCACTATGAGCAGTTCTTC
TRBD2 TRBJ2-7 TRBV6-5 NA CASSYFSGDSYEQYF TGTGCCAGCAGTTACTTTAGCGGGGACTCCTACGAGCAGTACTTC
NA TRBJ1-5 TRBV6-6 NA CASSSDSYSNQPQHF TGTGCCAGCAGTTCCGACAGCTATAGCAATCAGCCCCAGCATTTT
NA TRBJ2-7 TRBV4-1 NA CASSQVDGGGYEQYF TGCGCCAGCAGCCAAGTTGACGGGGGCGGCTACGAGCAGTACTTC
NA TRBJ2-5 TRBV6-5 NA CASRPMAGQETQYF TGTGCCAGCAGACCAATGGCCGGTCAAGAGACCCAGTACTTC
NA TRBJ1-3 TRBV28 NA CASSFGSSGNTIYF TGTGCCAGCAGTTTTGGGAGCTCTGGAAACACCATATATTTT
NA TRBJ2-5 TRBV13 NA CASSPRGFETQYF TGTGCCAGCAGCCCCCGAGGGTTTGAGACCCAGTACTTC
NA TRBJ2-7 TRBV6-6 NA CASSPPGRYYEQYF TGTGCCAGCAGCCCCCCTGGGAGGTACTACGAGCAGTACTTC
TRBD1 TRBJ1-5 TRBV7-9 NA CASSPALVGTGNQPQHF TGTGCCAGCAGCCCAGCCCTAGTAGGGACAGGGAATCAGCCCCAGCATTTT
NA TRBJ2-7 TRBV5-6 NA CASSLAGIAYEQYF TGTGCCAGCAGCTTGGCGGGGATTGCCTACGAGCAGTACTTC
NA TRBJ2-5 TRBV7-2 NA CASSSPTGGETQYF TGTGCCAGCAGCTCCCCGACGGGCGGTGAGACCCAGTACTTC
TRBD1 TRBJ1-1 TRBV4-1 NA CASSQGLQGAQIF TGCGCCAGCAGCCAAGGTTTACAGGGGGCTCAAATTTTT
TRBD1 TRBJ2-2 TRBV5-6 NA CASSLPQGLSGGELFF TGTGCCAGCAGCTTGCCACAGGGGTTATCTGGCGGGGAGCTGTTTTTT
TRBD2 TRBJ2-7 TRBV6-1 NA CASSDTPSGAYEQYF TGTGCCAGCAGTGATACGCCTAGCGGGGCCTACGAGCAGTACTTC
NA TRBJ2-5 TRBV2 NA CASSEGVETQYF TGTGCCAGCAGTGAAGGGGTAGAGACCCAGTACTTC
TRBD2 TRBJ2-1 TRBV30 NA CAWSGVLAGGYNEQFF TGTGCCTGGAGCGGAGTACTAGCGGGAGGCTACAATGAGCAGTTCTTC
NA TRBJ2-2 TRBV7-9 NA CASSPGLPPGELFF TGTGCCAGCAGCCCTGGCCTCCCGCCCGGGGAGCTGTTTTTT
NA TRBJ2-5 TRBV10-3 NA CAIIGDQETQYF TGTGCCATCATCGGGGACCAAGAGACCCAGTACTTC
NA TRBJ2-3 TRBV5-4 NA CASSSSAGGQPDTQYF TGTGCCAGCAGCTCCTCGGCGGGCGGACAGCCAGATACGCAGTATTTT
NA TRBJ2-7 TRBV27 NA CASSPIATISYEQYF TGTGCCAGCAGTCCTATCGCGACAATTTCCTACGAGCAGTACTTC
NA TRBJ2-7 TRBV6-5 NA CASGSGDSYEQYF TGTGCCAGCGGTTCAGGGGACTCCTACGAGCAGTACTTC
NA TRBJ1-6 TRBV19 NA CASSVREPASPLHF TGTGCCAGTAGTGTCCGGGAACCAGCTTCACCCCTCCACTTT
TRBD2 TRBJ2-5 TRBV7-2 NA CASSLLAGGEETQYF TGTGCCAGCAGCTTATTAGCGGGAGGTGAGGAGACCCAGTACTTC
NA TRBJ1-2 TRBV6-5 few CASSYSSANYGYTF TGTGCCAGCAGTTACTCGTCCGCTAACTATGGCTACACCTTC
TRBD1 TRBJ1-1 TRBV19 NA CASSHGRQGDTEAFF TGTGCCAGTAGTCATGGTCGGCAGGGGGATACTGAAGCTTTCTTT
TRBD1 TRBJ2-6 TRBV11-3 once CASSLRDRGHSGANVLTF TGTGCCAGCAGTCTCCGGGACAGGGGACACTCTGGGGCCAACGTCCTGACTTTC
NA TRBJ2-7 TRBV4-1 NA CASSRLEGAYEQYF TGCGCCAGCAGCCGCCTCGAGGGCGCCTACGAGCAGTACTTC
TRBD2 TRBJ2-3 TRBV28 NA CASSPLLIPSGGDTDTQYF TGTGCCAGCAGCCCCCTTTTAATCCCTAGCGGGGGGGACACAGATACGCAGTATTTT
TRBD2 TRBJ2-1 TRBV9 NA CASSARLAGEGEQFF TGTGCCAGCAGCGCACGACTAGCGGGAGAGGGCGAGCAGTTCTTC
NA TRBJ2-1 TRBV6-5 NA CASRTYGHEQFF TGTGCCAGCAGGACCTACGGCCATGAGCAGTTCTTC
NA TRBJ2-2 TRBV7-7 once CASSPSSVAGELFF TGTGCTAGCAGCCCCAGTTCAGTAGCCGGGGAGCTGTTTTTT
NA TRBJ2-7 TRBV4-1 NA CASSVKDTQKDEQYF TGCGCCAGCAGCGTGAAGGACACCCAAAAGGACGAGCAGTACTTC
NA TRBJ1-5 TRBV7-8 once CASSLEGDSNQPQHF TGTGCCAGCAGCTTAGAGGGGGATAGCAATCAGCCCCAGCATTTT
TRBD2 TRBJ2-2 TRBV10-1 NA CASSEAGGEELFF TGCGCCAGCAGTGAAGCGGGGGGCGAGGAGCTGTTTTTT
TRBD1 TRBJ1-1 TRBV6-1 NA CASSEVGQGDEAFF TGTGCCAGCAGTGAAGTGGGTCAGGGGGATGAAGCTTTCTTT
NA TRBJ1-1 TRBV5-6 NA CASSSEVKTMNTEAFF TGTGCCAGCAGCTCCGAGGTGAAAACGATGAACACTGAAGCTTTCTTT
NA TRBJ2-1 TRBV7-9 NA CASSWRVDNEQFF TGTGCCAGCAGCTGGAGGGTGGACAATGAGCAGTTCTTC
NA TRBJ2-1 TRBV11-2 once CASSLEWTTNNEQFF TGTGCCAGCAGCTTAGAGTGGACTACGAACAATGAGCAGTTCTTC
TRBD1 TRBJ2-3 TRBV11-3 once CASSRDRGVADTQYF TGTGCCAGCAGCCGGGACAGGGGTGTCGCAGATACGCAGTATTTT
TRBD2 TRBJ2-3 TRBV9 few CASSVEGLAGTDTQYF TGTGCCAGCAGCGTAGAGGGACTAGCGGGCACAGATACGCAGTATTTT
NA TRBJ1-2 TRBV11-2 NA CASSPVGYGYTF TGTGCCAGCAGCCCGGTCGGGTATGGCTACACCTTC
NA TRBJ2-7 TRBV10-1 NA CASRTRVVAYEQYF TGCGCCAGCAGAACCCGGGTCGTCGCCTACGAGCAGTACTTC
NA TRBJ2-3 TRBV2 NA CASSGYTDTQYF TGTGCCAGCAGTGGATACACAGATACGCAGTATTTT
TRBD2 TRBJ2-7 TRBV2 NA CASSDAGGFYEQYF TGTGCCAGCAGTGACGCGGGGGGGTTCTACGAGCAGTACTTC
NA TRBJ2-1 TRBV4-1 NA CASSVTFSSYNEQFF TGCGCCAGCAGCGTGACTTTTAGCTCCTACAATGAGCAGTTCTTC
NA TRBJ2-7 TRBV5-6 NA CASSSGLYEQYF TGTGCCAGCAGCTCGGGACTCTACGAGCAGTACTTC
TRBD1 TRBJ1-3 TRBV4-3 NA CASSQNRGEGNTIYF TGCGCCAGCAGCCAAAACAGGGGGGAAGGAAACACCATATATTTT
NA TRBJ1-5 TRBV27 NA CASSLSRGTGQPQHF TGTGCCAGCAGTTTATCTAGAGGGACGGGCCAGCCCCAGCATTTT
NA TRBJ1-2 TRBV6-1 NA CASQAYYGYTF TGTGCCAGCCAGGCCTACTATGGCTACACCTTC
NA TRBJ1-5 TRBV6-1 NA CASSEVIVSNQPQHF TGTGCCAGCAGTGAGGTAATCGTTAGCAATCAGCCCCAGCATTTT
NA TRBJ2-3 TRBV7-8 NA CASSLVQGGPDTQYF TGTGCCAGCAGCTTAGTGCAGGGGGGCCCAGATACGCAGTATTTT
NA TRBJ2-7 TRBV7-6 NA CASSLLFGALSEQYF TGTGCCAGCAGCTTACTATTCGGGGCGTTAAGCGAGCAGTACTTC
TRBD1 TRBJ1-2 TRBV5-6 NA CASSEQGAGYGYTF TGTGCCAGCAGCGAACAGGGGGCTGGCTATGGCTACACCTTC
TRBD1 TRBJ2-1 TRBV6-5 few CASSYGGTGLEQFF TGTGCCAGCAGTTACGGGGGGACAGGGCTTGAGCAGTTCTTC
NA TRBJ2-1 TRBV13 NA CASSLGGGEQFF TGTGCCAGCAGCTTAGGGGGTGGTGAGCAGTTCTTC
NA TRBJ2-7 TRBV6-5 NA CASSYAEGREQYF TGTGCCAGCAGTTACGCGGAGGGCCGCGAGCAGTACTTC